This section outlines one T cell receptor (beta chain) sequence together with its context. These data originate in a study of identical twins. TCRdb reanalysed the 5' RACE reads using MiXCR and keeps one entry per CDR3 protein. The sample has 450,000 or so distinct CDR3 sequences; less than 20% are singletons. The germline CDR1 and CDR2 sequences are SNHLY and FYNNEI. Trimming took 5 bases from V and 1 from J, leaving 14 bases between them. The CDR3 is 15 residues long. The rearrangement links TRBV2 to TRBJ2-5, with no clear D. The origin of this receptor is a man in his forties or fifties in good health. The sample consisted of naive T cells sorted from blood. For the CDR3, the DNA is TGTGCCAGCAGTTTAGACCCGGCGGTCCAAGAGACCCAGTACTTC. This encodes CASSLDPAVQETQYF.